This passage covers 4 T cell receptor beta chains from one sample sequenced in a study of T cell responses to AZD1222 COVID-19 vaccine. Libraries were prepared by immunoSEQ multiplex PCR; TCRdb keeps only in-frame clonotypes and omits some of them. The sample consists of roughly 150,000 clones, roughly 87% of them appearing once. The sequencing used peripheral blood, collected 28 days after the second AZD1222 dose. The receptors come from an adult who received the AZD1222 COVID-19 vaccine.

This chain links TRBV2 with TRBJ1-5, with D unresolved. The V end was cut by 0 bases, the J end by 5 bases, with 8 bases between. The CDR3 is 14 amino acids. In germline, CDR1 is SNHLY, CDR2 FYNNEI. CDR3 nucleotide sequence: TGTGCCAGCAGTGAAGCGGCAGATTATCAGCCCCAGCATTTT. This sequence encodes CASSEAADYQPQHF.

This clone occurred once. The sample holds other DNA sequences that translate to the same CDR3. The rearrangement joins TRBV6-5 to TRBJ1-1, with 9 bases that match TRBD1. The CDR3 runs to 15 residues. With V trimmed by 0 bases and J by 3 bases, 2 bases remained unmatched. The germline CDR1 and CDR2 sequences are MNHEY and SVGAGI. The CDR3 nucleotides are TGTGCCAGCAGTTACTCGAGGACAGGGGACACTGAAGCTTTCTTT. Translated: CASSYSRTGDTEAFF.

In its sample, this clone was seen once. The V gene is TRBV11-2, the J gene TRBJ2-5; D may be TRBD1 (6 bases). V lost 2 bases, J lost 7 bases, and 17 bases lay in between. This CDR3 is built from 15 residues. CDR1 is SGHAT, CDR2 FQNNGV, per germline. The DNA for the CDR3 is TGTGCCAGCAGCTTATCGCAGGACAGCCCAGGGACCCAGTACTTC. It is translated as CASSLSQDSPGTQYF. The full variable domain, in which reference TRBV11-2 and TRBJ2-5 provide the parts outside the CDR3, is EAGVAQSPRYKIIEKRQSVAFWCNPISGHATLYWYQQILGQGPKLLIQFQNNGVVDDSQLPKDRFSAERLKGVDSTLKIQPAKLEDSAVYLCASSLSQDSPGTQYFGPGTRLLVL.

In the case of this clone: One end of the junction fails to match germline, which may point to a read error. V is TRBV7-7 and J is TRBJ2-2; 8 positions agree with TRBD1. The CDR3 has 14 amino acids. CDR1 is SSHAT and CDR2 is FNYEAQ in the germline V gene (reference sequence). The CDR3 DNA sequence: TGTGCTAGCAGCCTTGACAGGGGCACCGGGGAGCTGTTTTTT. It specifies CASSLDRGTGELFF.